This T cell receptor (beta chain) was sequenced for a study of T cell responses to AZD1222 COVID-19 vaccine. Assay: immunoSEQ multiplex PCR; the TCRdb copy retains only in-frame clones and omits some. Seen here are some 95,000 clones, roughly 85% observed once, and the top ten hold 6.3%. The CDR3 contains 14 residues. V was pared by 4 bases and J by 6 bases, with 13 bases between. CDR1 and CDR2 from the germline V gene are LNHDA and SQIVND (reference sequence). The clonotype originates from an adult in good health. J is TRBJ2-1 and V is TRBV19, with D possibly being TRBD2 (6 bases). The source material was peripheral blood, sampled on day 0 of AZD1222 vaccination. The CDR3 sequence: CASSTHGGGNEQFF. CDR3 nucleotides: TGTGCCAGTAGTACCCACGGGGGAGGCAATGAGCAGTTCTTC.